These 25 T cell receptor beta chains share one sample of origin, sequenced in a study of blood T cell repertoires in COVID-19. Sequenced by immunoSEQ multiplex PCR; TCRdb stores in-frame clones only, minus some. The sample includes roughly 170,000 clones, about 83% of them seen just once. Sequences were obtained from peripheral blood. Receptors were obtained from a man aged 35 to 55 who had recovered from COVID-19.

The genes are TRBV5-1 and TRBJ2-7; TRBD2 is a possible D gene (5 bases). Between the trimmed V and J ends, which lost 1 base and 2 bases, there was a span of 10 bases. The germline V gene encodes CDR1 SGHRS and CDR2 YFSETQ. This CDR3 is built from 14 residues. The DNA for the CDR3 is TGCGCCAGCAGCTTGACGGGGAATCCCTACGAGCAGTACTTC. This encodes CASSLTGNPYEQYF. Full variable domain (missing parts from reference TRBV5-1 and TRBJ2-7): KAGVTQTPRYLIKTRGQQVTLSCSPISGHRSVSWYQQTPGQGLQFLFEYFSETQRNKGNFPGRFSGRQFSNSRSEMNVSTLELGDSALYLCASSLTGNPYEQYFGPGTRLTVT.

The CDR3 DNA is TGTGCCAGCAGCAGGGGACTAGCAGGAGAAACGACCTACGAGCAGTACTTC. Its translation is CASSRGLAGETTYEQYF. The gene calls are TRBV7-8 and TRBJ2-7, with 9 bases lining up with TRBD2. In germline, CDR1 is SGHVS, CDR2 FQNEAQ. Trimming removed 5 bases from V and 2 bases from J; junction bases left unmatched: 13. The length of the CDR3 is 17 residues.

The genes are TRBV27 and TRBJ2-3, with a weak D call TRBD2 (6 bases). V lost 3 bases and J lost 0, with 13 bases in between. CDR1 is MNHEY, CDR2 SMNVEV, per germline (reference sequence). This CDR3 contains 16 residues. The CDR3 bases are TGTGCCAGCAGTTTGTTGGCGGGATCTAGCACAGATACGCAGTATTTT. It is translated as CASSLLAGSSTDTQYF.

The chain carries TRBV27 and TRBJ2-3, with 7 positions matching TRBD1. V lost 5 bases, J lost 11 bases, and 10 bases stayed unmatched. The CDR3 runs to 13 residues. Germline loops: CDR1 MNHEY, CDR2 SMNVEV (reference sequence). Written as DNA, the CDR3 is TGTGCCAGCAGTCTTGCCGGTGGGACAGAGCAGTATTTT. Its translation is CASSLAGGTEQYF.

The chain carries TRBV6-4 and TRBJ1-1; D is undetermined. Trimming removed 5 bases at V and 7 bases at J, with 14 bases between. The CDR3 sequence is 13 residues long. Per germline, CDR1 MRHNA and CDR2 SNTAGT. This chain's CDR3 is CASSPGDSNEAFF. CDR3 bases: TGTGCCAGCAGTCCCGGGGATAGTAATGAAGCTTTCTTT.

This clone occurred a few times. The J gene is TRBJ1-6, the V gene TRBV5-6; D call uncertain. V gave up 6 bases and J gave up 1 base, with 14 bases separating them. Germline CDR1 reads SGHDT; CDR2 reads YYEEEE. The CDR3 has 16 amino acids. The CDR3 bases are TGTGCCAGCAACCTGACCCCGGGATCCTATAATTCACCCCTCCACTTT. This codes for CASNLTPGSYNSPLHF.

CDR3 sequence reads: CAWNKGHPPYEQYF. The CDR3 nucleotides read TGTGCCTGGAACAAGGGACATCCTCCCTACGAGCAGTACTTC. The chain employs TRBV30 and TRBJ2-7; maybe TRBD1 (6 bases). The length of the CDR3 is 14 residues. Germline V gene lookup returns CDR1 GTSNPN and CDR2 SVGIG (reference sequence). Trimming shortened V by 4 bases and J by 2 bases, and 15 bases separated the two germline ends.

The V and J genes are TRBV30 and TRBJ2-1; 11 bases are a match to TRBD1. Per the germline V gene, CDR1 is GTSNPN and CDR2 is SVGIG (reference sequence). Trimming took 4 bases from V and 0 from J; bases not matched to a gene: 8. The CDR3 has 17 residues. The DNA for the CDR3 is TGTGCCTGGAAAGGTATAGGGACAGGGGGCTCCTACAATGAGCAGTTCTTC. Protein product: CAWKGIGTGGSYNEQFF. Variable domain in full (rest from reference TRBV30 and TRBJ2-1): SQTIHQWPATLVQPVGSPLSLECTVEGTSNPNLYWYRQAAGRGLQLLFYSVGIGQISSEVPQNLSASRPQDRQFILSSKKLLLSDSGFYLCAWKGIGTGGSYNEQFFGPGTRLTVL.

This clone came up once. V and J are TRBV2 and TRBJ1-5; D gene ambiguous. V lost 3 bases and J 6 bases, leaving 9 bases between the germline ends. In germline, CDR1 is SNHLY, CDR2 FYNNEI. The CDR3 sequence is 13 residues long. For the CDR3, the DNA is TGTGCCAGCAGTGAGGAGGAGATTCAGCCCCAGCATTTT. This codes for CASSEEEIQPQHF.

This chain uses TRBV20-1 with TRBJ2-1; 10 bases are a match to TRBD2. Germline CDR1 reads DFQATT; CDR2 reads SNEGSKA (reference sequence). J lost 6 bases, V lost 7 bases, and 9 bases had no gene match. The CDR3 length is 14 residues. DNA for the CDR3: TGCAGTGGTAGTTGGGAGCGGGAGGGCAATGAGCAGTTCTTC. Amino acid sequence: CSGSWEREGNEQFF.

CDR3: CASSQGQFKTQYF. DNA of the CDR3: TGTGCCAGCAGCCAAGGCCAGTTTAAGACCCAGTACTTC. The chain combines TRBV3-1 (or the pseudogene TRBV3-2) with TRBJ2-5; D gene ambiguous. Between the trimmed V and J ends, which lost 1 base and 6 bases, there was a span of 9 bases. The CDR3 spans 13 residues. Germline loops: CDR1 LGHDT, CDR2 YNNKEL (reference sequence).

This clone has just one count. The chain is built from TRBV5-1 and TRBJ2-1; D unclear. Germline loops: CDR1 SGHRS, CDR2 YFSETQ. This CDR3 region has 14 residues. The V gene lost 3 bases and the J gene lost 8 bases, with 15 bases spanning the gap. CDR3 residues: CASSSPLSSHEQFF. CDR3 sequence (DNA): TGCGCCAGCAGCTCCCCTCTCAGTTCGCATGAGCAGTTCTTC.

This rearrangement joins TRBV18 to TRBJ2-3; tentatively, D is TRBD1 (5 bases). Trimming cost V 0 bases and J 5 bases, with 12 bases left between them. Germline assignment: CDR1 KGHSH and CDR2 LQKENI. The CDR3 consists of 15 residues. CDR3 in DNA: TGTGCCAGCTCACCACCGGCAGGGAAAGGAGATACGCAGTATTTT. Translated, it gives CASSPPAGKGDTQYF.

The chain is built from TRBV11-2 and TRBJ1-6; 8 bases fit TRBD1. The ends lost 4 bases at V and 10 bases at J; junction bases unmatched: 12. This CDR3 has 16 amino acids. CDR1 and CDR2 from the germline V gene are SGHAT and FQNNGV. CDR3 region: CASSSSAGGLRSPLHF. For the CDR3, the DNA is TGTGCCAGCAGCTCCAGCGCAGGGGGCTTAAGATCACCCCTCCACTTT.

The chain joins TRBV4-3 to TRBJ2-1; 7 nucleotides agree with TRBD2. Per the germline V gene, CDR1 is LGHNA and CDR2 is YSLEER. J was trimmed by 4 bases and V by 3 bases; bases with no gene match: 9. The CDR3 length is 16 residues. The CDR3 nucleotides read TGCGCCAGCAGCCAGCAAACTAGCGTTCTTTACAATGAGCAGTTCTTC. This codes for CASSQQTSVLYNEQFF.

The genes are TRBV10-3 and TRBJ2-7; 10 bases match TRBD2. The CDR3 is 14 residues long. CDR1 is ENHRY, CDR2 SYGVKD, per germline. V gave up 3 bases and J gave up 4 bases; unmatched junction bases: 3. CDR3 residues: CAISDTSGTYEQYF. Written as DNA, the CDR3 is TGTGCCATCAGTGATACTAGCGGGACGTACGAGCAGTACTTC.

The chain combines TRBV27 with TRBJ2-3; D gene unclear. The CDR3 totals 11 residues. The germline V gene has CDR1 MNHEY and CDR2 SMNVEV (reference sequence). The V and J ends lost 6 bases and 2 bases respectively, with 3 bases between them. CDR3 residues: CASRYTDTQYF. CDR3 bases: TGTGCCAGCAGGTACACAGATACGCAGTATTTT.

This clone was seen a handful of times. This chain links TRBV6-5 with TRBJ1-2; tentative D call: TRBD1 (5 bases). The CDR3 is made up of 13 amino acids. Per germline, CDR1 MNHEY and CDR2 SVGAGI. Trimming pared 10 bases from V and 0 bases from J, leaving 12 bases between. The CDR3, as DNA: TGTGCCACCACCCCAGGGACTAACTATGGCTACACCTTC. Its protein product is CATTPGTNYGYTF.

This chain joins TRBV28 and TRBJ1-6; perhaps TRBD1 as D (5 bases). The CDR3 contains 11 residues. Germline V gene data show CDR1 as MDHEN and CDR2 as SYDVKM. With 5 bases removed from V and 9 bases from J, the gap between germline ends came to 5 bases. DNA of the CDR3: TGTGCCAGCAGTCAGGGTTCACCCCTCCACTTT. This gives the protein CASSQGSPLHF. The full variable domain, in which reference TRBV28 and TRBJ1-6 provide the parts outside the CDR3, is DVKVTQSSRYLVKRTGEKVFLECVQDMDHENMFWYRQDPGLGLRLIYFSYDVKMKEKGDIPEGYSVSREKKERFSLILESASTNQTSMYLCASSQGSPLHFGNGTRLTVT.

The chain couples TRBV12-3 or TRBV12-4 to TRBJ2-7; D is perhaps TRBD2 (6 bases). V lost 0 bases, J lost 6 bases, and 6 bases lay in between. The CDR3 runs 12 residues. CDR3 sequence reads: CASSLAGGEQYF. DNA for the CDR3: TGTGCCAGCAGTTTAGCGGGGGGCGAGCAGTACTTC.

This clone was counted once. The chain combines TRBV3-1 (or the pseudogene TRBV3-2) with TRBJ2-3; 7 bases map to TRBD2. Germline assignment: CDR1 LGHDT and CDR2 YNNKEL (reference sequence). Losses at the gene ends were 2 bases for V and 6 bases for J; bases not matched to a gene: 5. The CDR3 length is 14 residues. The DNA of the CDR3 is TGTGCCAGCAGCCAATCTAGCGGAGGTGATACGCAGTATTTT. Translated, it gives CASSQSSGGDTQYF.

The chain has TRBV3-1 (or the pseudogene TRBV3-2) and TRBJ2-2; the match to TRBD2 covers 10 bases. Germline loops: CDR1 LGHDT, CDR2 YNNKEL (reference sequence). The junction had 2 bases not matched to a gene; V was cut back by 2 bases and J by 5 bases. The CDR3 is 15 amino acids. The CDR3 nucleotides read TGTGCCAGCAGCCAAAGCGGGGGGGCGACCGGGGAGCTGTTTTTT. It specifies CASSQSGGATGELFF.

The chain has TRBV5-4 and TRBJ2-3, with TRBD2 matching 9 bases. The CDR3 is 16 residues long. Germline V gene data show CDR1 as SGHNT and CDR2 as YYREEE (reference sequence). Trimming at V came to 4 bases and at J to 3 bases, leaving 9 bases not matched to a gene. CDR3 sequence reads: CASSPSGGRDTDTQYF. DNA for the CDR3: TGTGCCAGCAGCCCGAGCGGGGGGAGAGATACAGATACGCAGTATTTT.

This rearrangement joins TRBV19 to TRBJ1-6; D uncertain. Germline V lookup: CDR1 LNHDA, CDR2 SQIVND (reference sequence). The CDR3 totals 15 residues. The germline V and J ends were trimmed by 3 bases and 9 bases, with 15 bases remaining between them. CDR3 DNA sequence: TGTGCCAGTAGTATCTCGTCCTCCCCTGTTTCACCCCTCCACTTT. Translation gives CASSISSSPVSPLHF.

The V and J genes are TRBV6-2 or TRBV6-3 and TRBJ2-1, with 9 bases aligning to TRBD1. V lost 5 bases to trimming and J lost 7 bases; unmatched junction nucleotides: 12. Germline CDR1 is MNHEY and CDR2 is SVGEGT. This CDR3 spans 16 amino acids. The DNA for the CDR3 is TGTGCCAGCAGTAAGGGGGGACAGGGCAATTTGAATGAGCAGTTCTTC. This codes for CASSKGGQGNLNEQFF.